This T cell receptor (beta chain) was documented in a study of blood T cell repertoires in COVID-19 (dated by TCRdb to 2020 to 2021). Regarding the research as a whole: Samples covering the acute and convalescent phases of COVID-19 were provided by collaborators in the United States, Italy and Spain. The material from the prospective study consisted of cDNA or gDNA derived from T cells, B-cell-depleted T cells, or PBMCs. Subjects who had been exposed to COVID-19, were actively infected with it, or had recovered from it provided the deeply sampled blood TCRbeta repertoires that made up the dataset. The repertoires were made available in a free public database intended to serve as a resource for research on the immune response to SARS-CoV-2. The samples were drawn from the first 160 participants of the ongoing ImmuneRACE study and from roughly 1,300 subjects provided by 6 global collaborators. The sample metadata nearly always contained a de-identified subject ID, COVID-19 status, age in years and sex. Where available, HLA class I and class II types were obtained from metadata supplied by the sample provider rather than from assay-based typing.

V is trimmed back by 5 bases and J by 7 bases, and the junction contains 5 bases that no gene match accounts for. Via the germline V gene, CDR1 is MRHNA and CDR2 SNTAGT. Including cysteine and phenylalanine, the CDR3 has 14 amino acids. Only the CDR3 DNA is retained, 42 bases long and in frame from the first base. The immunoSEQ Assay, a bias-controlled multiplex PCR, was used to amplify TCRbeta CDR3 regions from genomic DNA. Turning to the authors' computational methods: Within the assay, amplification of reference gene primers was used to estimate how many nucleated cells each sample contained. Sequence reads were collapsed and filtered to measure the absolute abundance of every unique TCRbeta CDR3 rearrangement. For each sample, productive Simpson clonality was calculated as the square root of Simpson's diversity index across productive rearrangements. TCRdb took over this immuneACCESS table, retaining in-frame rearrangements with V and J assigned. Such tables are incomplete; in checked studies, under half of the missing clones stem from an unresolved V gene, and the remainder is unexplained. The D gene and trimming were derived from the DNA, and the V and J assignments and clone size from that table. This sample lists 500,000 to 600,000 clones; about 89% were detected once. The top ten constitute roughly 7.4% of the sample.

In Seattle, one collaborating source enrolled patients while the infection was active and tracked those patients longitudinally over the course of disease. The collaborating institutions used their own protocols to collect whole blood in K2EDTA tubes. For TCRbeta analysis, collaborators shipped samples as frozen whole blood, isolated PBMCs, or DNA extracted from either of those sample types. The paper's findings and limits, for the study overall: How much clinical and demographic metadata was included differed by source and by participant, and the metadata was provided uncurated.

In the case of this clone: Its antigen is still unknown. No base quality information exists; no much larger clone differs at one position.

This clonotype was obtained from a woman aged 45-65 years with COVID-19, enrolled during active disease. The sequence joins TRBV6-4 to TRBJ1-5, and TRBD1 matches 10 of the central bases. The sample taken for sequencing was peripheral blood. The bases read TGTGCCAGCAGTCGGACAGGGGGTGGACAGCCCCAGCATTTT. Protein translation: CASSRTGGGQPQHF.